This paragraph covers one T cell receptor beta chain sequence. The antigen is unknown. The source of the sample is a study of OX40 agonist ivuxolimab in advanced cancers. About the research overall: While on treatment, patients had intravenous ivuxolimab at 0.01 to 10 mg/kg every 2 weeks. Study findings and constraints: Expanded clones were, on average, more numerous among CD8+ T cells than CD4+.

The table came from immunoSEQ multiplex PCR; TCRdb's copy has only in-frame clones and leaves some out. The table shows tens of thousands of clones, with around four fifths occurring only once. Trimming shortened V by 1 base and J by 5 bases, and 8 bases separated the two germline ends. From germline, CDR1 is KGHSH and CDR2 LQKENI. The length of the CDR3 is 13 residues. Any history of autoimmune disease or systemic immunosuppression disqualified patients. The sample consisted of CD4+ or CD8+ T cells sorted from blood, taken in a trial of the OX40 agonist ivuxolimab. The chain carries TRBV18 and TRBJ2-5; D is undetermined. The sequence was obtained from an adult with an advanced solid tumor such as melanoma, head and neck, liver or kidney cancer. Here the CDR3 DNA reads TGTGCCAGCTCACCACGGTACGAGGAGACCCAGTACTTC. It specifies CASSPRYEETQYF. Full variable domain (rest looked up from reference TRBV18 and TRBJ2-5): NAGVMQNPRHLVRRRGQEARLRCSPMKGHSHVYWYRQLPEEGLKFMVYLQKENIIDESGMPKERFSAEFPKEGPSILRIQQVVRGDSAAYFCASSPRYEETQYFGPGTRLLVL.